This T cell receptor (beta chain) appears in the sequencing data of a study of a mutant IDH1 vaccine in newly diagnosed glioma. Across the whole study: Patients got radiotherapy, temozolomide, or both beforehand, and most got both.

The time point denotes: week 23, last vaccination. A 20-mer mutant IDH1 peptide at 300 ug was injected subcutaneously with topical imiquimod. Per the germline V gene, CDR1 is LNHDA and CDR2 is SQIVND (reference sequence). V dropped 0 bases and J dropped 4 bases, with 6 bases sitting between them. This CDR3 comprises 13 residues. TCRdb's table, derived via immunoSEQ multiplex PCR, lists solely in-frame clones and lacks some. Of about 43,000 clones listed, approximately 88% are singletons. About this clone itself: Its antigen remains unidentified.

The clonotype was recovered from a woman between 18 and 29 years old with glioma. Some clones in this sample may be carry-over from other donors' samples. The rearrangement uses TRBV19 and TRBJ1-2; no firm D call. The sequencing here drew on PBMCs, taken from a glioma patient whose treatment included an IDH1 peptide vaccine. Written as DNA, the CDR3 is TGTGCCAGTAGTATAGAGAGCCGCTATGGCTACACCTTC. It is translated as CASSIESRYGYTF.